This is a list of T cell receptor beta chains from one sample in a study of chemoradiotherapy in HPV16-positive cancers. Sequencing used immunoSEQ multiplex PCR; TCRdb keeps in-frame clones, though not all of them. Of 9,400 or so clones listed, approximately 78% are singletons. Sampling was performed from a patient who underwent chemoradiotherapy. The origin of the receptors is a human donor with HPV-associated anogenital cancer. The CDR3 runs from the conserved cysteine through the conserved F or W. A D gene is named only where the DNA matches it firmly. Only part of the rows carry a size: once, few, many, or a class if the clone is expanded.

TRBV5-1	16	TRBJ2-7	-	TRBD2	CASSLELAEISLEQYF	TGCGCCAGCAGCTTGGAACTAGCGGAAATCTCTCTTGAGCAGTACTTC
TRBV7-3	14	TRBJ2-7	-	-	CASSRSVGAGEQYF	TGTGCCAGCAGCCGTAGTGTGGGGGCAGGGGAGCAGTACTTC
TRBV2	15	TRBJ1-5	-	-	CASSVSGNSNQPQHF	TGTGCCAGCAGTGTTTCTGGGAATAGCAATCAGCCCCAGCATTTT
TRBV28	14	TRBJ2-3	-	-	CASSPRVGGDTQYF	TGTGCCAGCAGCCCCAGGGTAGGGGGAGATACGCAGTATTTT
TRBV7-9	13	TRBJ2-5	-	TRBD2	CASLAGGLETQYF	TGTGCCTCGTTAGCGGGGGGTCTCGAGACCCAGTACTTC
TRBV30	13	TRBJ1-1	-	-	CAWSRNRDTEAFF	TGTGCCTGGAGTCGAAACAGGGACACTGAAGCTTTCTTT
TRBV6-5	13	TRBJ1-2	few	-	CASSYGPGYGYTF	TGTGCCAGCAGTTATGGCCCCGGCTATGGCTACACCTTC
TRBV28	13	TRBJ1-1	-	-	CASTGVGGPEAFF	TGTGCCAGCACGGGGGTAGGAGGGCCTGAAGCTTTCTTT
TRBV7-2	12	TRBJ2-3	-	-	CASSFDTGTQYF	TGTGCCAGCAGTTTCGACACAGGCACGCAGTATTTT
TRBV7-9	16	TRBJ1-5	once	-	CASSPPTEPAGQPQHF	TGTGCCAGCAGCCCCCCTACTGAGCCGGCCGGGCAGCCCCAGCATTTT
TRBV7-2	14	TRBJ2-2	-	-	CASSPNRGAGELFF	TGTGCCAGCAGCCCAAATAGGGGAGCCGGGGAGCTGTTTTTT
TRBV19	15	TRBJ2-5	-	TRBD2	CASSISGGNQETQYF	TGTGCCAGTAGTATTAGCGGGGGGAACCAAGAGACCCAGTACTTC
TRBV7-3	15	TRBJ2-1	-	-	CASSLHSSSYNEQFF	TGTGCCAGCAGCTTGCACTCGAGCTCCTACAATGAGCAGTTCTTC
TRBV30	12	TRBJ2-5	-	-	CAWSVLRETQYF	TGTGCCTGGAGTGTACTTAGGGAGACCCAGTACTTC
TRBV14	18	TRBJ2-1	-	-	CASSQGRRERGSYNEQFF	TGTGCCAGCAGCCAAGGGAGGAGGGAGAGGGGATCCTACAATGAGCAGTTCTTC
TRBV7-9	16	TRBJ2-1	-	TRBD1	CASRREQGARYNEQFF	TGTGCCAGCAGGAGAGAACAGGGGGCGCGTTACAATGAGCAGTTCTTC
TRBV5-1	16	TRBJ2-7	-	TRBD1	CASSLAPQGEGYEQYF	TGCGCCAGCAGCTTAGCCCCACAGGGGGAAGGGTACGAGCAGTACTTC
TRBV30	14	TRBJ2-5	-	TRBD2	CAGGLAGAPETQYF	TGTGCTGGGGGACTAGCGGGGGCCCCAGAGACCCAGTACTTC
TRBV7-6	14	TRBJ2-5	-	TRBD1	CASSEITGEETQYF	TGTGCCAGCAGCGAAATTACAGGGGAAGAGACCCAGTACTTC
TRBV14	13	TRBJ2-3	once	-	CASSQDNTDTQYF	TGTGCCAGCAGCCAAGATAACACAGATACGCAGTATTTT
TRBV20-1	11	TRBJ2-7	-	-	CSADNSYEQYF	TGCAGTGCTGATAATTCCTACGAGCAGTACTTC
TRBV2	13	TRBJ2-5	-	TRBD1	CASSVRGQETQYF	TGTGCCAGCAGTGTCAGGGGGCAAGAGACCCAGTACTTC
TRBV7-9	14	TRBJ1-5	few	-	CASSLGGQSTAQHF	TGTGCCAGCAGCTTAGGTGGACAGTCTACGGCCCAGCATTTT
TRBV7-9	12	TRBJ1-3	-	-	CASSLTGNTIYF	TGTGCCAGCAGCTTGACCGGAAACACCATATATTTT
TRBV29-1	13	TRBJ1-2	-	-	CSVEAGRVYGYTF	TGCAGCGTTGAGGCAGGGAGGGTCTATGGCTACACCTTC
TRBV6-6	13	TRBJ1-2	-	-	CASSPATSYGYTF	TGTGCCAGCAGCCCCGCCACAAGCTATGGCTACACCTTC
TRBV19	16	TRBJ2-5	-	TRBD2	CASSLDSGTLGETQYF	TGTGCCAGTAGCCTGGATAGCGGGACTCTAGGGGAGACCCAGTACTTC
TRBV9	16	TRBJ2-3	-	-	CASSTPRDRLTDTQYF	TGTGCCAGCAGCACACCTAGGGACCGACTCACAGATACGCAGTATTTT
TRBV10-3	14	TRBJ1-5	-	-	CAISKDDTVQPQHF	TGTGCCATCAGTAAAGATGACACGGTACAGCCCCAGCATTTT
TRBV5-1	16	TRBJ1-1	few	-	CASSSGVSTGGTEAFF	TGCGCCAGCAGCTCTGGCGTCTCAACGGGGGGCACTGAAGCTTTCTTT
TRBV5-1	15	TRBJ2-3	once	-	CASMYAGSYTDTQYF	TGCGCCAGCATGTATGCGGGATCCTACACAGATACGCAGTATTTT
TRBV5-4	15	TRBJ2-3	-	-	CASSLESLGSDTQYF	TGTGCCAGCAGCTTGGAAAGTCTGGGCTCAGATACGCAGTATTTT
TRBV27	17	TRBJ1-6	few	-	CASSLIGGQGRHSPLHF	TGTGCCAGCAGTCTCATTGGGGGGCAGGGGAGGCATTCACCCCTCCACTTT
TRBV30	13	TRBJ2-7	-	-	CAWDRDPPYEQYF	TGTGCCTGGGACCGGGACCCTCCTTACGAGCAGTACTTC
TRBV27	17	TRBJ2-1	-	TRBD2	CASSPRGRGATYNEQFF	TGTGCCAGCAGTCCCCGGGGGCGGGGGGCGACTTACAATGAGCAGTTCTTC
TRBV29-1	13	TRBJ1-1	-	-	CSAYEQPNTEAFF	TGCAGCGCCTACGAACAACCGAACACTGAAGCTTTCTTT
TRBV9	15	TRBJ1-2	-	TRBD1	CASSLGTGEYYGYTF	TGTGCCAGCAGCCTAGGGACAGGGGAGTACTATGGCTACACCTTC
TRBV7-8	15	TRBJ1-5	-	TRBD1	CASSWDRLENQPQHF	TGTGCCAGCAGCTGGGACAGGTTAGAGAATCAGCCCCAGCATTTT
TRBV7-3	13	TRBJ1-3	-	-	CASSPGAGNTIYF	TGTGCCAGCAGCCCAGGAGCGGGAAACACCATATATTTT
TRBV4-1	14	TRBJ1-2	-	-	CASSQDRGDYGYTF	TGCGCCAGCAGCCAAGATCGAGGTGATTATGGCTACACCTTC
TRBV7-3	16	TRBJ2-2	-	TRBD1	CASSFSGTEFTGELFF	TGTGCCAGCAGCTTTTCCGGGACAGAGTTTACCGGGGAGCTGTTTTTT
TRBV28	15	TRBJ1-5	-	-	CASSSQGTGDQPQHF	TGTGCCAGCAGCTCCCAGGGGACCGGGGATCAGCCCCAGCATTTT